This T cell receptor (beta chain) derives from a study of shared T cell receptors in the human thymus. The method was immunoSEQ multiplex PCR; TCRdb's version includes in-frame clones alone and lacks a portion of them. The data hold some 400,000 clones, with 95% observed a single time. Turning to this clone: The same CDR3 arises from other DNA sequences in this sample as well.

The germline V and J ends were trimmed by 0 bases and 2 bases, with 8 bases remaining between them. The CDR3 loop spans 14 amino acids. CDR1 and CDR2 (germline): SGDLS, YYNGEE. The sequence came from a human donor. This chain connects TRBV9 to TRBJ2-5; a possible D gene is TRBD1 (6 bases). Sequences were obtained from thymocytes. CDR3 DNA: TGTGCCAGCAGCGTAGGACAGGCACAAGAGACCCAGTACTTC. Translation: CASSVGQAQETQYF.